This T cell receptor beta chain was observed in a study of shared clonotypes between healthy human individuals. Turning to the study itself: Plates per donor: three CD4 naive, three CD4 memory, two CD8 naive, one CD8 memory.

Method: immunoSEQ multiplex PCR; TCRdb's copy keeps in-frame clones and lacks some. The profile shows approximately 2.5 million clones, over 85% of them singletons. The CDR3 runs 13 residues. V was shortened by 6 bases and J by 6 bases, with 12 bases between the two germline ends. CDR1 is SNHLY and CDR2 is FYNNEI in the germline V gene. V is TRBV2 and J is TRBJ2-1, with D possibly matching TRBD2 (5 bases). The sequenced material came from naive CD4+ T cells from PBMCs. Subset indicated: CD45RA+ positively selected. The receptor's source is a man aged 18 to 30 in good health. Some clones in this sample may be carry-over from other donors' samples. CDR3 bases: TGTGCCAGCAGCGGGGAGATAAGCAATGAGCAGTTCTTC. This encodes CASSGEISNEQFF.